This T cell receptor (beta chain) was sequenced during a study of identical twins. This clonotype was observed a handful of times. This CDR3 is built from 15 residues. V was trimmed by 1 base and J by 2 bases, leaving 11 bases between them. Germline assignment: CDR1 SGHTA and CDR2 FQGNSA. TCRdb ran MiXCR on the 5' RACE reads and lists one entry per CDR3 protein. The sample records 450,000 or so distinct CDR3 sequences, 15% to 20% being singletons. Sequencing was performed on naive T cells sorted from blood. The receptor's source is a man aged 50 or older in good health. The chain employs TRBV7-2 and TRBJ1-2, with D perhaps matching TRBD1 (5 bases). The CDR3: CASSLEGAPNYGYTF. In nucleotides, the CDR3 is TGTGCCAGCAGCTTAGAAGGGGCGCCGAACTATGGCTACACCTTC.